Only a few counts were recorded for the clone carrying this TCR beta chain. Its antigen is currently unknown. The CDR3 runs to 13 residues. CDR1 and CDR2 (germline): MNHEY, SVGAGI. The germline V and J ends were trimmed by 0 bases and 6 bases, with 8 bases remaining between them. This record belongs to a study of T-cell reconstitution after alpha-beta-depleted transplantation in children. Regarding the study as a whole: The main origin of T-cell counts and diversity one year after transplant was newly produced T cells.

The TCRbeta library incorporated unique molecular identifiers. TCRdb fed the PCR reads into MiXCR, producing one record per CDR3 protein. The sample carries approximately 130,000 distinct CDR3 sequences, 9.7% recorded once. The rearrangement links TRBV6-5 to TRBJ1-2; D call uncertain. This receptor was taken from a girl less than two years old who had a stem cell transplant for combined immunodeficiency, so the T cells may come from the graft donor. The sequencing used PBMCs, mostly from graft donor cells, collected 180 days after TCRalphabeta/CD19-depleted stem cell transplant. The CDR3 coding sequence is TGTGCCAGCAGTTACTCGGGCGCCGATGGCTACACCTTC. Protein product: CASSYSGADGYTF.